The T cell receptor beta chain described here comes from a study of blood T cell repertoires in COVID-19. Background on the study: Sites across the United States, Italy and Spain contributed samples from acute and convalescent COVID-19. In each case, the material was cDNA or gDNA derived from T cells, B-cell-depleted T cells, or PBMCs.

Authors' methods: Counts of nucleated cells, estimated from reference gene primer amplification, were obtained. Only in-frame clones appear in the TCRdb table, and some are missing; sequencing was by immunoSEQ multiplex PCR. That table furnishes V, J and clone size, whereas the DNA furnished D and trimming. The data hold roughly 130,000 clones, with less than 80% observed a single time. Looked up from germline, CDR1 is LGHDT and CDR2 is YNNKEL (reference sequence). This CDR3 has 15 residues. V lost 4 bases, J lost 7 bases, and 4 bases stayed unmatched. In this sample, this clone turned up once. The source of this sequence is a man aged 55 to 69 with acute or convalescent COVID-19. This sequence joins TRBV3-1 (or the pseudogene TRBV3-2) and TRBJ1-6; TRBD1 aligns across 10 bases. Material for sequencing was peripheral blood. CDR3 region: CASSPGQGVNSPLHF. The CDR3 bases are TGTGCCAGCAGCCCCGGACAGGGGGTAAATTCACCCCTCCACTTT.